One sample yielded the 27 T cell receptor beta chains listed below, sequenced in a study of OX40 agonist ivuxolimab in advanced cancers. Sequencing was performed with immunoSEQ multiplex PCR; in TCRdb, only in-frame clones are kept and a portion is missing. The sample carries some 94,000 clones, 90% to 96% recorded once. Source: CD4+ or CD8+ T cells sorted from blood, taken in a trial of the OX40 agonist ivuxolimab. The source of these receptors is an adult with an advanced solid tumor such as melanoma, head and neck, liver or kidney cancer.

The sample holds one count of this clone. Here the CDR3 reads CASSQVRVQGFGYGYTF. CDR3 bases: TGCGCCAGCAGCCAAGTCAGAGTGCAGGGCTTCGGCTATGGCTACACCTTC. V and J are TRBV4-1 and TRBJ1-2, with D tentatively TRBD1 (5 bases). Germline CDR1 reads MGHRA; CDR2 reads YSYEKL. The V end lost 1 base, the J end lost 4 bases, and 19 bases lay between the germline ends. CDR3 length: 17 residues.

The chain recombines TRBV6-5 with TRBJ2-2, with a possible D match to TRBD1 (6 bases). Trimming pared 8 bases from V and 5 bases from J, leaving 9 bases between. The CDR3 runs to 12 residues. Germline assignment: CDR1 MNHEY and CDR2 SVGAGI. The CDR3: CASSQGTGELFF. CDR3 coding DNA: TGTGCCAGCTCACAGGGAACCGGGGAGCTGTTTTTT.

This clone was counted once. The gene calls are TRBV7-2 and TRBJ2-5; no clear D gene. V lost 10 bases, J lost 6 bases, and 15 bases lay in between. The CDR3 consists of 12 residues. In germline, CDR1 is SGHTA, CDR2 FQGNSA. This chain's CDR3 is CATWTSHQTQYF. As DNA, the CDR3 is TGTGCCACCTGGACCAGCCATCAGACCCAGTACTTC.

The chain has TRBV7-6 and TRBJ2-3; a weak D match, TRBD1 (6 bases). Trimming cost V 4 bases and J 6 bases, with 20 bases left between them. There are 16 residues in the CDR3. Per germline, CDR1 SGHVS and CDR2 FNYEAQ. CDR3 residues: CASSSPLDRSTDTQYF. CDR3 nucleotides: TGTGCCAGCAGCTCCCCCCTTGACAGGTCTACGGATACGCAGTATTTT.

CDR3 region: CASSPTGYTDTQYF. The CDR3 coding sequence is TGTGCCAGCAGCCCAACAGGGTACACAGATACGCAGTATTTT. The V and J genes are TRBV11-3 and TRBJ2-3, with a weak D call TRBD1 (6 bases). Trimming took 5 bases from V and 2 from J, leaving 11 bases between them. The CDR3 length is 14 residues. Germline values: CDR1 SGHNT, CDR2 YENEEA.

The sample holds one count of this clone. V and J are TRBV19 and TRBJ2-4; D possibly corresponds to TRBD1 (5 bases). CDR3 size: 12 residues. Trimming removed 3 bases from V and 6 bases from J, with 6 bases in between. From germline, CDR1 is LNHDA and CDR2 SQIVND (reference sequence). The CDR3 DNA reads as TGTGCCAGTAGTATCCAGGGAAACATTCAGTACTTC. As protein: CASSIQGNIQYF.

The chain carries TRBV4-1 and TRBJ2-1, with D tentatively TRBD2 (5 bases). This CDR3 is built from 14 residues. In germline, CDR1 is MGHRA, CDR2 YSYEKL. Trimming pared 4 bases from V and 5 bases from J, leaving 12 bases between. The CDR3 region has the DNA TGCGCCAGCAGCCCGCCGGGATTGGACAATGAGCAGTTCTTC. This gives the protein CASSPPGLDNEQFF.

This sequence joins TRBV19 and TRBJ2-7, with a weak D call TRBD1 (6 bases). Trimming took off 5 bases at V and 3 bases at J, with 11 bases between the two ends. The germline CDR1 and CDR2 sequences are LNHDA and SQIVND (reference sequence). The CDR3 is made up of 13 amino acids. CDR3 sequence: CASSQGRVYEQYF. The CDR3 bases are TGTGCCAGTAGTCAGGGGCGGGTCTACGAGCAGTACTTC.

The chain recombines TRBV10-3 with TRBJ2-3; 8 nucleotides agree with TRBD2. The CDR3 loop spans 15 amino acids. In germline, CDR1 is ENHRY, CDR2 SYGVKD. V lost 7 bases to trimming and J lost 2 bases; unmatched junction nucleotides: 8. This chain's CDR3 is CAIKNSGENTDTQYF. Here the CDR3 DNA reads TGTGCCATCAAGAATAGCGGGGAAAACACAGATACGCAGTATTTT.

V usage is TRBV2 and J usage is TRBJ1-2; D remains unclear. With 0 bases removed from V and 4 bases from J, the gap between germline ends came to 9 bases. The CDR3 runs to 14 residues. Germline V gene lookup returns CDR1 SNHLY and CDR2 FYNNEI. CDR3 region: CASSEARGGYGYTF. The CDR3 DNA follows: TGTGCCAGCAGTGAAGCGCGGGGTGGCTATGGCTACACCTTC.

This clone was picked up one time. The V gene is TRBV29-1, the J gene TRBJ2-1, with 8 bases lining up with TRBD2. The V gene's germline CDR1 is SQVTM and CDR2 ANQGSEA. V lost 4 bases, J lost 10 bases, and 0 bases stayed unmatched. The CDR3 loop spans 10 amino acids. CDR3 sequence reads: CSVVAGEQFF. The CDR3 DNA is TGCAGCGTTGTAGCGGGGGAGCAGTTCTTC.

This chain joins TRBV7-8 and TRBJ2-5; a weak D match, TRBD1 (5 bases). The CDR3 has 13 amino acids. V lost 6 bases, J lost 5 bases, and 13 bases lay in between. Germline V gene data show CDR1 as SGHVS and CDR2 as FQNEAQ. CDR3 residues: CASRNQGWETQYF. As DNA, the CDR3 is TGTGCCAGCAGGAATCAGGGTTGGGAGACCCAGTACTTC.

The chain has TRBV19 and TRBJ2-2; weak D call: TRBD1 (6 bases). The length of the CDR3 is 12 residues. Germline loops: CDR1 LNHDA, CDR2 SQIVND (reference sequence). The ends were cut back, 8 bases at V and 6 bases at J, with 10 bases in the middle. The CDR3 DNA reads TGTGCCAGTGCCAGGGGACCCGGGGAGCTGTTTTTT. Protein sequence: CASARGPGELFF.

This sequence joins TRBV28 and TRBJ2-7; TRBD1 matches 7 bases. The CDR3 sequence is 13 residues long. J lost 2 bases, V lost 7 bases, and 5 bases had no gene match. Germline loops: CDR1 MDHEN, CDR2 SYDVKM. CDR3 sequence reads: CASTRGQTYEQYF. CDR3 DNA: TGTGCCAGCACACGGGGACAGACCTACGAGCAGTACTTC.

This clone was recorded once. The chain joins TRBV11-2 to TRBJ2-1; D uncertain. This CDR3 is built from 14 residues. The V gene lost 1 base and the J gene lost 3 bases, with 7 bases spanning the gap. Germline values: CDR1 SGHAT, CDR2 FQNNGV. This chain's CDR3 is CASSLGPSYNEQFF. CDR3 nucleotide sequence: TGTGCCAGCAGCTTAGGGCCTAGCTACAATGAGCAGTTCTTC.

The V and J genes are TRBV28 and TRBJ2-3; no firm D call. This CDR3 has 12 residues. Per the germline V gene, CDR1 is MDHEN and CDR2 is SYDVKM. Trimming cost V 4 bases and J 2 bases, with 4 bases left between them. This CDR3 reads CASSYSTDTQYF. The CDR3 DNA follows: TGTGCCAGCAGTTATTCCACAGATACGCAGTATTTT.

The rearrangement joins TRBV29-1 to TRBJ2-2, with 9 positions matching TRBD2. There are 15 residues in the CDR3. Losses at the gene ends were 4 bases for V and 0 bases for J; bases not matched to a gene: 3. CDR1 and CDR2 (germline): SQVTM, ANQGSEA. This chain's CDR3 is CSVASGDTNTGELFF. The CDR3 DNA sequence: TGCAGCGTTGCTAGCGGGGATACGAACACCGGGGAGCTGTTTTTT.

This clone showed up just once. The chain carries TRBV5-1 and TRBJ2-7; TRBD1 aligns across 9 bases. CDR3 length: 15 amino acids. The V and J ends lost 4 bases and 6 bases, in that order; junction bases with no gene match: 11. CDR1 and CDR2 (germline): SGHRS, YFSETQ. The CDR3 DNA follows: TGCGCCAGCAGCCCCGGACAGGGGAGGCCCTCCGAGCAGTACTTC. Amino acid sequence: CASSPGQGRPSEQYF.

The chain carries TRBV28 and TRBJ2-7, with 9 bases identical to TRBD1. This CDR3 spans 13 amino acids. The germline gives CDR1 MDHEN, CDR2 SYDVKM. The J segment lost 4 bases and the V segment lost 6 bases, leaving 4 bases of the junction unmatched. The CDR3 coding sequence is TGTGCCAGCAGGGGGACAGGGATTTACGAGCAGTACTTC. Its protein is CASRGTGIYEQYF. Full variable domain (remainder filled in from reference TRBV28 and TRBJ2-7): DVKVTQSSRYLVKRTGEKVFLECVQDMDHENMFWYRQDPGLGLRLIYFSYDVKMKEKGDIPEGYSVSREKKERFSLILESASTNQTSMYLCASRGTGIYEQYFGPGTRLTVT.

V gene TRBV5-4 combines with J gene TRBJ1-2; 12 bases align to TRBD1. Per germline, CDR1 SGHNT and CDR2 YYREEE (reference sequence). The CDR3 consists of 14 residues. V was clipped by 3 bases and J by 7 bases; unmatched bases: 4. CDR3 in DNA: TGTGCCAGCAGCTGGGGACAGGGGGCGACTGGCTACACCTTC. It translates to CASSWGQGATGYTF.

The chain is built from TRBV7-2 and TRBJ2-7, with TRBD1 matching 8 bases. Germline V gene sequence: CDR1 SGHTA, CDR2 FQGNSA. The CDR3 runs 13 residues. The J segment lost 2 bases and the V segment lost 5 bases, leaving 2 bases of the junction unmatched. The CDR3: CASSPGGPYEQYF. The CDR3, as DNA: TGTGCCAGCAGCCCAGGGGGCCCCTACGAGCAGTACTTC.

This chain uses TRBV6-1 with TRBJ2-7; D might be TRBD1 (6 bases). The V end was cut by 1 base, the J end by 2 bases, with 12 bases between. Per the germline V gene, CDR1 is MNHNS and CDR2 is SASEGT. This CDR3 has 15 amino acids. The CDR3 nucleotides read TGTGCCAGCAGTGAAGGGTGGGGGACAACCTACGAGCAGTACTTC. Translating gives CASSEGWGTTYEQYF.

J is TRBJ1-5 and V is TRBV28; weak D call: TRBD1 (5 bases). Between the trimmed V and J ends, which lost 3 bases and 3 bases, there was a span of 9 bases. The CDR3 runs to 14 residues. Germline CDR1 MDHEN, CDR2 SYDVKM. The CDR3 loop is CASSFRDFNQPQHF. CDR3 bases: TGTGCCAGCAGTTTCAGGGACTTCAATCAGCCCCAGCATTTT.

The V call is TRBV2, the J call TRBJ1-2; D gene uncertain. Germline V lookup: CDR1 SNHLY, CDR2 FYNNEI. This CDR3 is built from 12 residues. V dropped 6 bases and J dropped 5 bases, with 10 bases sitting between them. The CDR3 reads CASRVWEYGYTF. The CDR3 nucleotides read TGTGCCAGCAGGGTCTGGGAATATGGCTACACCTTC.

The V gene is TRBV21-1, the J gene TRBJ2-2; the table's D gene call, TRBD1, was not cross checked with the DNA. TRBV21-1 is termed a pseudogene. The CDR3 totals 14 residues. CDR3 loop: CARPTGVNTGELFF. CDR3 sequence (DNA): TGTGCCAGACCGACAGGGGTGAACACCGGGGAGCTGTTTTTT.

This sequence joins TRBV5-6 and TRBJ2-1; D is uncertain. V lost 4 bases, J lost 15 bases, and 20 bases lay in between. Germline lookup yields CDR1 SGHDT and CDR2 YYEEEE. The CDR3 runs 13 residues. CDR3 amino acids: CASSQLMAALPFF. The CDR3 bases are TGTGCCAGCAGCCAATTGATGGCCGCACTTCCGTTCTTC.

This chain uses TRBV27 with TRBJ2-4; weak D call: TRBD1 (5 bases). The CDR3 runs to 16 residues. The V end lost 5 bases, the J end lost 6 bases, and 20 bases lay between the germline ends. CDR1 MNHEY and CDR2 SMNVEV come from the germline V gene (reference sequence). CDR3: CASSPYWGQGVNIQYF. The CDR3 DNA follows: TGTGCCAGCAGTCCGTATTGGGGCCAAGGGGTAAACATTCAGTACTTC.